The 2 T cell receptor beta chains presented below share a single source sample, sequenced in a study of T cells in Graves' hyperthyroidism and ophthalmopathy. Template material for amplifying TCR beta CDR3 regions consisted of RNA transcripts. Researchers ran a first-round RT-PCR on the TCR CDR3 using the HTBI primer set. TCRdb processed the multiplex PCR reads anew with MiXCR; each CDR3 protein has one entry. This sample has approximately 700,000 distinct CDR3 sequences, with around 17% found just once. Sequenced material: blood. The receptor set was obtained from a man between 18 and 35 years old with Graves' hyperthyroidism.

There are many counts of this clonotype. This sequence joins TRBV12-3 or TRBV12-4 and TRBJ2-7; D not certain. The CDR3 spans 14 residues. The V end lost 0 bases, the J end lost 0 bases, and 6 bases lay between the germline ends. This CDR3 is CASSLATASYEQYF. The CDR3 nucleotides are TGTGCCAGCAGTTTAGCTACAGCCTCCTACGAGCAGTACTTC.

This clonotype occurred many times. This CDR3 is CASSPPVFTDTQYF. The CDR3 DNA follows: TGTGCCAGCTCACCACCTGTATTCACAGATACGCAGTATTTT. V is TRBV18 and J is TRBJ2-3; unclear D gene. Germline assignment: CDR1 KGHSH and CDR2 LQKENI. CDR3 length: 14 residues. Trimming removed 0 bases at V and 2 bases at J, with 6 bases between.